This entry lists 3 T cell receptor beta chains sequenced from one sample in a study of shared clonotypes between healthy human individuals. Libraries were prepared by immunoSEQ multiplex PCR; TCRdb keeps only in-frame clonotypes and omits some of them. The sample consists of about 650,000 clones, just under 97% of them appearing once. Naive CD8 populations comprised CD45RO-negative cells positively selected for CCR7, excluding terminally differentiated effector memory CD45RA+ cells. The sequencing input was naive CD8+ T cells sorted from blood. Receptors were obtained from a woman in her 30s in good health.

The chain uses TRBV28 and TRBJ1-2, with D perhaps matching TRBD1 (5 bases). The germline V gene encodes CDR1 MDHEN and CDR2 SYDVKM. V lost 2 bases and J 8 bases, leaving 12 bases between the germline ends. CDR3 length: 13 residues. CDR3 in DNA: TGTGCCAGCAGTTTAGGAGGGGTTGAAGGCTACACCTTC. It encodes CASSLGGVEGYTF.

The chain uses TRBV5-4 and TRBJ2-3; 7 bases are a match to TRBD1. The CDR3 extends over 12 amino acids. Germline V lookup: CDR1 SGHNT, CDR2 YYREEE (reference sequence). V trimming: 4 bases; J trimming: 10 bases; junction bases outside the gene matches: 6. The CDR3 coding sequence is TGTGCCAGCAGCCCGGGACAGTATCCGCAGTATTTT. This gives the protein CASSPGQYPQYF.

The chain couples TRBV27 to TRBJ2-1; 9 bases match TRBD1. V lost 0 bases, J lost 6 bases, and 6 bases stayed unmatched. Germline CDR1 MNHEY, CDR2 SMNVEV (reference sequence). This CDR3 comprises 16 residues. The CDR3 here is CASSLSPGTGPNEQFF. The CDR3 bases are TGTGCCAGCAGTTTATCCCCCGGGACAGGGCCCAATGAGCAGTTCTTC.